These 32 T cell receptor beta chains were all obtained from the same sample, sequenced in a study of CD8 T cells in Susac syndrome. After extraction with the RNeasy kit, roughly 0.5 to 1 ug of the RNA was reverse transcribed using random hexamers. A single record per CDR3 protein comes from TCRdb applying MiXCR to the immunoSEQ multiplex PCR reads. The table lists under 200,000 distinct CDR3 sequences, about 90% of them singletons, with 0.065% to 0.1% in the top ten. The sample was CD4+ T cells from PBMCs. Every receptor here comes from a human donor in good health.

This clonotype came up a few times. J is TRBJ1-1 and V is TRBV7-2, with TRBD1 as a possible D gene (5 bases). This CDR3 region has 13 residues. Trimming took 3 bases from V and 4 from J, leaving 9 bases between them. Germline V gene lookup returns CDR1 SGHTA and CDR2 FQGNSA. The CDR3: CASSLYGGTEAFF. For the CDR3, the DNA is TGTGCCAGCAGCTTGTACGGGGGCACTGAAGCTTTCTTT.

This chain links TRBV7-8 with TRBJ2-1; 8 nucleotides align to TRBD2. The CDR3 is 15 residues long. CDR1 and CDR2 (germline): SGHVS, FQNEAQ. Germline trimming cut 2 bases from V and 7 bases from J; bases unmatched to any gene: 7. Here the CDR3 reads CASSLREGSFNEQFF. The DNA for the CDR3 is TGTGCCAGCAGCTTACGGGAGGGGTCGTTTAATGAGCAGTTCTTC.

The table lists this clonotype with a count of one. The gene calls are TRBV7-8 and TRBJ1-1; D might be TRBD1 (6 bases). The ends were cut back, 4 bases at V and 5 bases at J, with 14 bases in the middle. CDR3 length: 14 amino acids. Germline V lookup: CDR1 SGHVS, CDR2 FQNEAQ. CDR3 nucleotides: TGTGCCAGCAGCTCTTGGGGGGCCAAGACTGAAGCTTTCTTT. Protein: CASSSWGAKTEAFF.

J is TRBJ1-1 and V is TRBV18; no clear D. Trimming shortened V by 3 bases and J by 0 bases, and 11 bases separated the two germline ends. Germline V lookup: CDR1 KGHSH, CDR2 LQKENI. The CDR3 consists of 15 residues. The CDR3 region has the DNA TGTGCCAGCTCACCGGCTATAGGGATGAACACTGAAGCTTTCTTT. Its translation is CASSPAIGMNTEAFF.

The count of this clonotype is one. The genes are TRBV25-1 and TRBJ2-1; D tentatively fits TRBD1 or TRBD2 (6 bases each). This CDR3 is 16 amino acids long. Germline V gene lookup returns CDR1 MGHDK and CDR2 SYGVNS. With 2 bases removed from V and 4 bases from J, the gap between germline ends came to 15 bases. The chain's CDR3 is CASSEDRGLRYNEQFF. The DNA for the CDR3 is TGTGCCAGCAGTGAAGATCGGGGGCTTAGGTACAATGAGCAGTTCTTC.

The gene calls are TRBV20-1 and TRBJ2-6; D not resolved. Trimming removed 6 bases at V and 1 base at J, with 4 bases between. CDR3 length: 12 residues. Germline V CDR1 and CDR2: DFQATT, SNEGSKA (reference sequence). CDR3 protein: CSAGSGANVLTF. CDR3 nucleotide sequence: TGCAGTGCAGGGTCTGGGGCCAACGTCCTGACTTTC.

The chain uses TRBV20-1 and TRBJ2-5, with TRBD2 identical over 15 bases. In germline, CDR1 is DFQATT, CDR2 SNEGSKA (reference sequence). V trimming: 1 base; J trimming: 7 bases; junction bases outside the gene matches: 7. This CDR3 contains 16 residues. CDR3 coding DNA: TGCAGTGCTAGAGTTGGGACTAGCGGGGGGATGGGGACCCAGTACTTC. The encoded protein is CSARVGTSGGMGTQYF.

The chain employs TRBV18 and TRBJ1-5; D not certain. CDR3 length: 15 amino acids. The V gene lost 5 bases and the J gene lost 2 bases, with 13 bases spanning the gap. The V gene's germline CDR1 is KGHSH and CDR2 LQKENI. CDR3: CASSSQEGGNQPQHF. DNA of the CDR3: TGTGCCAGCTCATCCCAGGAGGGAGGCAATCAGCCCCAGCATTTT.

This clonotype was seen a single time. V gene TRBV6-5 combines with J gene TRBJ2-5; the match to TRBD2 covers 7 bases. This CDR3 contains 14 residues. Germline CDR1 reads MNHEY; CDR2 reads SVGAGI. Trimming at V came to 2 bases and at J to 5 bases, leaving 5 bases not matched to a gene. The CDR3: CASSYRLADETQYF. The CDR3 DNA is TGTGCCAGCAGTTACCGTCTAGCGGACGAGACCCAGTACTTC.

The V call is TRBV6-5, the J call TRBJ1-6; the match to TRBD1 covers 7 bases. Trimming cost V 2 bases and J 0 bases; bases outside gene matches: 10. The V gene's germline CDR1 is MNHEY and CDR2 SVGAGI. The CDR3 loop spans 19 amino acids. Here the CDR3 DNA reads TGTGCCAGCAGTTACCCGTTGGACAGGTTCACCTCCTATAATTCACCCCTCCACTTT. It specifies CASSYPLDRFTSYNSPLHF.

This clonotype was counted only a few times. CDR3 DNA sequence: TGTGCCAGCTCACACACCGGGGAGCTGTTTTTT. It yields the protein CASSHTGELFF. The chain has TRBV3-1 and TRBJ2-2, with D unresolved. Germline V gives CDR1 LGHDT, CDR2 YNNKEL (reference sequence). The CDR3 spans 11 residues. The ends were cut back, 8 bases at V and 3 bases at J, with 4 bases in the middle.

The V call is TRBV5-4, the J call TRBJ2-5, with a weak D call TRBD1 (5 bases). V lost 2 bases and J lost 5, with 13 bases in between. Germline V CDR1 and CDR2: SGHNT, YYREEE (reference sequence). This CDR3 region has 14 residues. CDR3: CASSLRGGSETQYF. For the CDR3, the DNA is TGTGCCAGCAGCTTAAGGGGTGGTTCGGAGACCCAGTACTTC. Together with reference TRBV5-4 and TRBJ2-5, the CDR3 gives the full variable domain: ETGVTQSPTHLIKTRGQQVTLRCSSQSGHNTVSWYQQALGQGPQFIFQYYREEENGRGNFPPRFSGLQFPNYSSELNVNALELDDSALYLCASSLRGGSETQYFGPGTRLLVL.

The J gene is TRBJ2-1, the V gene TRBV20-1; 7 bases fit TRBD1. CDR3 length: 16 residues. In germline, CDR1 is DFQATT, CDR2 SNEGSKA (reference sequence). The J segment lost 4 bases and the V segment lost 0 bases, leaving 9 bases of the junction unmatched. Written as DNA, the CDR3 is TGCAGTGCTAGAGACCCAAACAGGGGAACGTACAATGAGCAGTTCTTC. Protein: CSARDPNRGTYNEQFF.

The gene calls are TRBV12-3 or TRBV12-4 and TRBJ1-4, with no clear D. This CDR3 is built from 14 residues. Deletions cut 5 bases from V and 0 bases from J, with 7 bases between. CDR3 in amino acids: CASSPSSTNEKLFF. The CDR3 nucleotides read TGTGCCAGCAGTCCGTCATCAACTAATGAAAAACTGTTTTTT.

This chain joins TRBV12-3 or TRBV12-4 and TRBJ1-5, with D unresolved. Trimming pared 3 bases from V and 0 bases from J, leaving 9 bases between. The CDR3 covers 15 residues. The CDR3 coding sequence is TGTGCCAGCAGTTTCTCCACTTATAGCAATCAGCCCCAGCATTTT. This translates into CASSFSTYSNQPQHF.

This sequence joins TRBV7-8 and TRBJ2-7, with TRBD2 matching over 9 bases. The CDR3 totals 15 residues. Germline V CDR1 and CDR2: SGHVS, FQNEAQ. The V gene end was trimmed by 5 bases and the J gene end by 7 bases; junction bases not matched to a gene: 12. CDR3 loop: CASSITGTSRREQYF. CDR3 coding DNA: TGTGCCAGCAGCATTACCGGGACTAGCCGTAGAGAGCAGTACTTC.

The chain links TRBV3-1 to TRBJ2-7; 9 nucleotides line up with TRBD1. V dropped 1 base and J dropped 6; count of bases not matched to a gene: 1. This CDR3 contains 13 residues. Per the germline V gene, CDR1 is LGHDT and CDR2 is YNNKEL (reference sequence). The CDR3 spells CASSQGTGVEQYF. CDR3 sequence (DNA): TGTGCCAGCAGCCAAGGGACAGGGGTCGAGCAGTACTTC.

J is TRBJ2-2 and V is TRBV11-2; TRBD2 agrees at 10 bases. V trimming: 6 bases; J trimming: 5 bases; junction bases outside the gene matches: 9. The CDR3 extends over 16 amino acids. In germline, CDR1 is SGHAT, CDR2 FQNNGV. DNA for the CDR3: TGTGCCAGCAGGTCCACCCTAGCGGGGGTTACCGGGGAGCTGTTTTTT. It codes for CASRSTLAGVTGELFF.

The V and J genes are TRBV5-1 and TRBJ2-4, with D possibly matching TRBD2 (6 bases). Trimming removed 0 bases from V and 1 base from J, with 11 bases in between. Germline loops: CDR1 SGHRS, CDR2 YFSETQ. This CDR3 has 16 amino acids. DNA of the CDR3: TGCGCCAGCAGCTTGGCCGCGGGGTTGGCCAAAAACATTCAGTACTTC. This codes for CASSLAAGLAKNIQYF. Using reference TRBV5-1 and TRBJ2-4 for the parts outside the CDR3, the full variable domain is KAGVTQTPRYLIKTRGQQVTLSCSPISGHRSVSWYQQTPGQGLQFLFEYFSETQRNKGNFPGRFSGRQFSNSRSEMNVSTLELGDSALYLCASSLAAGLAKNIQYFGAGTRLSVL.

The chain uses TRBV7-2 and TRBJ2-5; no clear D. Per germline, CDR1 SGHTA and CDR2 FQGNSA. V was pared by 1 base and J by 1 base, with 4 bases between. CDR3 size: 13 residues. CDR3 in amino acids: CASSLGPQETQYF. The CDR3 region has the DNA TGTGCCAGCAGCTTAGGGCCCCAAGAGACCCAGTACTTC. The full variable domain, in which reference TRBV7-2 and TRBJ2-5 provide the parts outside the CDR3, is GAGVSQSPSNKVTEKGKDVELRCDPISGHTALYWYRQSLGQGLEFLIYFQGNSAPDKSGLPSDRFSAERTGGSVSTLTIQRTQQEDSAVYLCASSLGPQETQYFGPGTRLLVL.

V gene TRBV5-1 combines with J gene TRBJ2-7; TRBD2 matches at 7 bases. Germline values: CDR1 SGHRS, CDR2 YFSETQ. The V segment lost 1 base and the J segment 6 bases; nucleotides outside the gene matches: 7. The length of the CDR3 is 14 residues. The CDR3 loop reads CASSLTGTKREQYF. The CDR3, as DNA: TGCGCCAGCAGCTTGACTGGGACTAAACGCGAGCAGTACTTC.

The chain combines TRBV30 with TRBJ1-4; D ambiguous. The germline V and J ends were trimmed by 0 bases and 7 bases, with 9 bases remaining between them. There are 13 residues in the CDR3. Germline CDR1 GTSNPN, CDR2 SVGIG (reference sequence). The DNA of the CDR3 is TGTGCCTGGAGTGTGGGAGAAGGTGAAAAACTGTTTTTT. It translates to CAWSVGEGEKLFF.

The chain has TRBV10-3 and TRBJ1-5; D remains unclear. This CDR3 is 14 amino acids long. Germline CDR1 reads ENHRY; CDR2 reads SYGVKD. V was trimmed by 5 bases and J by 8 bases, leaving 16 bases between them. The CDR3 protein is CAISRRGLQEPQHF. CDR3 DNA: TGTGCCATCAGTCGCCGGGGTCTCCAAGAGCCCCAGCATTTT.

This clonotype was counted between two and nine times. V usage is TRBV6-1 and J usage is TRBJ1-1; a weak D match, TRBD1 (6 bases). Germline V gene data show CDR1 as MNHNS and CDR2 as SASEGT. V was cut by 8 bases and J by 1 base, with 11 bases left in between. The CDR3 spans 13 residues. Here the CDR3 DNA reads TGTGCCAGCGGCGGGGGCCAGAACACTGAAGCTTTCTTT. It encodes CASGGGQNTEAFF.

The chain couples TRBV5-1 to TRBJ2-7; 8 nucleotides agree with TRBD1. After removal of 2 bases from V and 5 bases from J, the junction contained 15 bases not matched to a gene. This CDR3 has 17 residues. Germline CDR1 and CDR2: SGHRS and YFSETQ. This CDR3 is CASSLSFWRTGSHEQYF. Here the CDR3 DNA reads TGCGCCAGCAGCTTATCTTTCTGGCGGACAGGGAGCCACGAGCAGTACTTC. The full variable domain, completed using reference TRBV5-1 and TRBJ2-7, is KAGVTQTPRYLIKTRGQQVTLSCSPISGHRSVSWYQQTPGQGLQFLFEYFSETQRNKGNFPGRFSGRQFSNSRSEMNVSTLELGDSALYLCASSLSFWRTGSHEQYFGPGTRLTVT.

The rearrangement uses TRBV5-1 and TRBJ2-1; 8 bases line up with TRBD2. Germline values: CDR1 SGHRS, CDR2 YFSETQ. J lost 4 bases, V lost 0 bases, and 6 bases had no gene match. This CDR3 has 16 amino acids. Here the CDR3 DNA reads TGCGCCAGCAGCTTGGTCGCTAGCGGGCTGTACAATGAGCAGTTCTTC. Amino acid sequence: CASSLVASGLYNEQFF.

The chain links TRBV7-9 to TRBJ2-1; 10 bases agree with TRBD1. The germline V gene has CDR1 SEHNR and CDR2 FQNEAQ (reference sequence). Germline trimming cut 9 bases from V and 4 bases from J; bases unmatched to any gene: 6. This CDR3 comprises 14 residues. In DNA form, the CDR3 reads TGTGCCAGTGGAGACAGGGGGCTGTACAATGAGCAGTTCTTC. Protein: CASGDRGLYNEQFF.

V gene TRBV5-1 combines with J gene TRBJ2-7; D gene uncertain. Germline V lookup: CDR1 SGHRS, CDR2 YFSETQ. The V gene lost 1 base and the J gene lost 3 bases, with 5 bases spanning the gap. CDR3 length: 12 amino acids. CDR3 sequence (DNA): TGCGCCAGCAGCTTGCAGTTCTACGAGCAGTACTTC. Translating gives CASSLQFYEQYF.

CDR3 DNA sequence: TGTGCCTGGACCGTAGCGGGTGTAGATACGCAGTATTTT. Amino acid sequence: CAWTVAGVDTQYF. V usage is TRBV30 and J usage is TRBJ2-3; 7 nucleotides align to TRBD2. CDR3 size: 13 residues. V gave up 4 bases and J gave up 5 bases; unmatched junction bases: 6. Looked up from germline, CDR1 is GTSNPN and CDR2 is SVGIG (reference sequence).

The J gene is TRBJ2-5, the V gene TRBV18; D gene ambiguous. V lost 2 bases, J lost 2 bases, and 9 bases lay in between. The CDR3 length is 14 residues. The germline CDR1 and CDR2 sequences are KGHSH and LQKENI. The CDR3 protein is CASSPRANQETQYF. The CDR3 DNA reads TGTGCCAGCTCACCAAGGGCGAATCAAGAGACCCAGTACTTC. Together with reference TRBV18 and TRBJ2-5, the CDR3 gives the full variable domain: NAGVMQNPRHLVRRRGQEARLRCSPMKGHSHVYWYRQLPEEGLKFMVYLQKENIIDESGMPKERFSAEFPKEGPSILRIQQVVRGDSAAYFCASSPRANQETQYFGPGTRLLVL.

The CDR3 reads CATQGQGSSGANVLTF. The CDR3 DNA reads TGTGCCACCCAGGGTCAGGGAAGCTCTGGGGCCAACGTCCTGACTTTC. The V gene is TRBV10-3, the J gene TRBJ2-6; maybe TRBD1 (5 bases). The CDR3 contains 16 residues. The germline V and J ends were trimmed by 10 bases and 0 bases, with 16 bases remaining between them. Germline loops: CDR1 ENHRY, CDR2 SYGVKD.

V gene TRBV6-6 combines with J gene TRBJ1-1, with D tentatively TRBD1 (5 bases). Per the germline V gene, CDR1 is MNHNY and CDR2 is SVGAGI (reference sequence). V lost 5 bases, J lost 1 base, and 14 bases lay in between. The CDR3 consists of 15 residues. The DNA for the CDR3 is TGTGCCAGCAGTCTCCCAGGGATGAGGAACACTGAAGCTTTCTTT. As protein: CASSLPGMRNTEAFF.